A selection of T cell receptor beta chains follows, all from one sample in a study of blood T cell repertoires in COVID-19. Method: immunoSEQ multiplex PCR; TCRdb's copy keeps in-frame clones and lacks some. Here the sample spans more than 250,000 clones, more than 70% being singletons. Sample: peripheral blood. The source is a woman between 45 and 60 years old with acute or convalescent COVID-19. Both conserved end residues are part of each CDR3. The order of the fields is CDR3 DNA, CDR3 protein, clone size, D gene, V gene, J gene. A D gene is named only where the DNA matches it firmly. Not all rows give a size; the values are once, few, many and, for expanded clones, a class.

CDR3 DNA: TGTGCCAGCAGGAGGGATCCGAACACTGAAGCTTTCTTT
CDR3 protein: CASRRDPNTEAFF
clone size: NA
D gene: NA
V gene: TRBV6-5
J gene: TRBJ1-1

CDR3 DNA: TGTGCCAGCAGCCCGGACTTATCAGTTGCTCGGAATGAGCAGTTCTTC
CDR3 protein: CASSPDLSVARNEQFF
clone size: NA
D gene: NA
V gene: TRBV5-4
J gene: TRBJ2-1

CDR3 DNA: TGTGCCAGTAGTATGGGCCCCGGGAGCGGGGGGGCCCAGGCCCAGTACTTC
CDR3 protein: CASSMGPGSGGAQAQYF
clone size: NA
D gene: TRBD2
V gene: TRBV19
J gene: TRBJ2-5

CDR3 DNA: TGTGCCAGCAGTGACGAGAGGGCGGGGGGCGACAATGAGCAGTTCTTC
CDR3 protein: CASSDERAGGDNEQFF
clone size: NA
D gene: TRBD2
V gene: TRBV6-4
J gene: TRBJ2-1

CDR3 DNA: TGTGCCAGCAGCTTGGAACAGGGGGAAGAGACCCAGTACTTC
CDR3 protein: CASSLEQGEETQYF
clone size: NA
D gene: TRBD1
V gene: TRBV5-8
J gene: TRBJ2-5

CDR3 DNA: TGTGCCAGCAGCTTAGCGTTGGGGGAGGGGGAGACCCAGTACTTC
CDR3 protein: CASSLALGEGETQYF
clone size: NA
D gene: TRBD2
V gene: TRBV7-2
J gene: TRBJ2-5

CDR3 DNA: TGTGCCAGCTCGCGTACCAACGAGCAGTACTTC
CDR3 protein: CASSRTNEQYF
clone size: NA
D gene: NA
V gene: TRBV7-3
J gene: TRBJ2-7

CDR3 DNA: TGTGCCAGTAGGGGACGGGACAGCCGTCGGGATACGCAGTATTTT
CDR3 protein: CASRGRDSRRDTQYF
clone size: once
D gene: TRBD1
V gene: TRBV19
J gene: TRBJ2-3

CDR3 DNA: TGCAGTGCTAGCACAGGCTACGAGCAGTACTTC
CDR3 protein: CSASTGYEQYF
clone size: NA
D gene: NA
V gene: TRBV20-1
J gene: TRBJ2-7

CDR3 DNA: TGTGCCAGCAGACTTACTAGCGGTGCGTACCAAGAGACCCAGTACTTC
CDR3 protein: CASRLTSGAYQETQYF
clone size: NA
D gene: TRBD2
V gene: TRBV4-2
J gene: TRBJ2-5

CDR3 DNA: TGTGCCAGCAGCAAAACAGGGCAGGATCAGCCCCAGCATTTT
CDR3 protein: CASSKTGQDQPQHF
clone size: NA
D gene: NA
V gene: TRBV2
J gene: TRBJ1-5

CDR3 DNA: TGTGCCAGCAGCTTAGCGGAGTTTTTCTATGGCTACACCTTC
CDR3 protein: CASSLAEFFYGYTF
clone size: NA
D gene: NA
V gene: TRBV7-2
J gene: TRBJ1-2

CDR3 DNA: TGTGCCAGCAGCGGGACGGGGGGAATGCCTGAAGCTTTCTTT
CDR3 protein: CASSGTGGMPEAFF
clone size: NA
D gene: NA
V gene: TRBV3-1/TRBV3-2
J gene: TRBJ1-1

CDR3 DNA: TGCAGCGCCCAGGGGGCTACCTACGAGCAGTACTTC
CDR3 protein: CSAQGATYEQYF
clone size: NA
D gene: TRBD1
V gene: TRBV29-1
J gene: TRBJ2-7

CDR3 DNA: TGTGCCAGCAGCCAAGGGGGACTCCATACTGAAGCTTTCTTT
CDR3 protein: CASSQGGLHTEAFF
clone size: once
D gene: NA
V gene: TRBV3-1/TRBV3-2
J gene: TRBJ1-1

CDR3 DNA: TGTGCCAGTACCCCGGGGGGAGGAAAACTGTTTTTT
CDR3 protein: CASTPGGGKLFF
clone size: once
D gene: NA
V gene: TRBV10-3
J gene: TRBJ1-4

CDR3 DNA: TGCGCCAGCAGCCTCGCACCTTCCCGGTGGGGGGCTAATGAAAAACTGTTTTTT
CDR3 protein: CASSLAPSRWGANEKLFF
clone size: NA
D gene: NA
V gene: TRBV4-1
J gene: TRBJ1-4

CDR3 DNA: TGTGCCAGCAGCCTCCGATTGACAGGGGGCGCAAATACGCAGTATTTT
CDR3 protein: CASSLRLTGGANTQYF
clone size: NA
D gene: TRBD1
V gene: TRBV11-2
J gene: TRBJ2-3

CDR3 DNA: TGTGCCAGCTCACCACTGAGCCCAATGGGCAACACTGAAGCTTTCTTT
CDR3 protein: CASSPLSPMGNTEAFF
clone size: NA
D gene: NA
V gene: TRBV18
J gene: TRBJ1-1

CDR3 DNA: TGTGCCAGCACCCGACAGGGCGGAGAGACCCAGTACTTC
CDR3 protein: CASTRQGGETQYF
clone size: once
D gene: TRBD1
V gene: TRBV6-5
J gene: TRBJ2-5

CDR3 DNA: TGCAGTGCTAGTCTGCTAGGAGGGGGACAGAATCCGGGTGCTTTCTTT
CDR3 protein: CSASLLGGGQNPGAFF
clone size: NA
D gene: TRBD1
V gene: TRBV20-1
J gene: TRBJ1-1

CDR3 DNA: TGTGCCAGCAGCTTAGCGCGGGTCACCGGGGAGCTGTTTTTT
CDR3 protein: CASSLARVTGELFF
clone size: NA
D gene: NA
V gene: TRBV7-8
J gene: TRBJ2-2

CDR3 DNA: TGCAGCGTCGGACGGGAGAATCAGCCCCAGCATTTT
CDR3 protein: CSVGRENQPQHF
clone size: NA
D gene: NA
V gene: TRBV29-1
J gene: TRBJ1-5

CDR3 DNA: TGTGCCAGCTCACCAGGACTAGCGGGAAGCACAGATACGCAGTATTTT
CDR3 protein: CASSPGLAGSTDTQYF
clone size: NA
D gene: TRBD2
V gene: TRBV18
J gene: TRBJ2-3

CDR3 DNA: TGTGCCAGCAGCCGTCAGGAGGCGCGTTTCACTGAAGCTTTCTTT
CDR3 protein: CASSRQEARFTEAFF
clone size: NA
D gene: NA
V gene: TRBV14
J gene: TRBJ1-1

CDR3 DNA: TGTGCCAGCAGCGTGGACAGACCTACCTACGAGCAGTACTTC
CDR3 protein: CASSVDRPTYEQYF
clone size: NA
D gene: NA
V gene: TRBV5-6
J gene: TRBJ2-7

CDR3 DNA: TGTGCCAGCAGTTTATTTGGCGGGGGAGATACGCAGTATTTT
CDR3 protein: CASSLFGGGDTQYF
clone size: NA
D gene: TRBD2
V gene: TRBV27
J gene: TRBJ2-3

CDR3 DNA: TGTGCCAGCAGCCAATTTGTTAGCGATGAGACCCAGTACTTC
CDR3 protein: CASSQFVSDETQYF
clone size: NA
D gene: NA
V gene: TRBV14
J gene: TRBJ2-5

CDR3 DNA: TGTGCCAGCAGCTTAGGAGTCAATGAGCAGTTCTTC
CDR3 protein: CASSLGVNEQFF
clone size: NA
D gene: NA
V gene: TRBV7-2
J gene: TRBJ2-1

CDR3 DNA: TGCGCCAGCAGCCGGGGACAGTGGCTAGGCTACACCTTC
CDR3 protein: CASSRGQWLGYTF
clone size: NA
D gene: TRBD1
V gene: TRBV4-3
J gene: TRBJ1-2

CDR3 DNA: TGTGCCAGCGGGACAGCCTCCTACAATGAGCAGTTCTTC
CDR3 protein: CASGTASYNEQFF
clone size: NA
D gene: TRBD1
V gene: TRBV7-2
J gene: TRBJ2-1

CDR3 DNA: TGCAGCGTTCGACTAGCCACCTACAATGAGCAGTTCTTC
CDR3 protein: CSVRLATYNEQFF
clone size: NA
D gene: TRBD2
V gene: TRBV29-1
J gene: TRBJ2-1

CDR3 DNA: TGTGCCAGCAGCGAATTAAAAACAGGGGCCCAGGATACGCAGTATTTT
CDR3 protein: CASSELKTGAQDTQYF
clone size: NA
D gene: TRBD1
V gene: TRBV13
J gene: TRBJ2-3

CDR3 DNA: TGTGCCAGCAGCCCCAGGGGGATACTTCCGAATGGCTACACCTTC
CDR3 protein: CASSPRGILPNGYTF
clone size: NA
D gene: TRBD1
V gene: TRBV7-2
J gene: TRBJ1-2

CDR3 DNA: TGTGCCAGCAGTTTGCGGAGCACTGAAGCTTTCTTT
CDR3 protein: CASSLRSTEAFF
clone size: NA
D gene: NA
V gene: TRBV12-3/TRBV12-4
J gene: TRBJ1-1

CDR3 DNA: TGTGCCAGCAGATCATTGAGCCAGCCCCAGCATTTT
CDR3 protein: CASRSLSQPQHF
clone size: NA
D gene: NA
V gene: TRBV28
J gene: TRBJ1-5

CDR3 DNA: TGTGCCAGCAGCTTTTGGGGACTAGCGGCAGATACGCAGTATTTT
CDR3 protein: CASSFWGLAADTQYF
clone size: NA
D gene: TRBD2
V gene: TRBV5-7
J gene: TRBJ2-3

CDR3 DNA: TGTGCCAGCAGCACTAGCGGGACCCCCGGGGAGCTGTTTTTT
CDR3 protein: CASSTSGTPGELFF
clone size: NA
D gene: TRBD2
V gene: TRBV14
J gene: TRBJ2-2

CDR3 DNA: TGTGCCAGCAGCTTAACAAGCGCAACTAATGAAAAACTGTTTTTT
CDR3 protein: CASSLTSATNEKLFF
clone size: NA
D gene: NA
V gene: TRBV7-2
J gene: TRBJ1-4

CDR3 DNA: TGTGCCAGCAGCTTAGGGGGGCTGGAGACCCAGTACTTC
CDR3 protein: CASSLGGLETQYF
clone size: NA
D gene: NA
V gene: TRBV11-2
J gene: TRBJ2-5

CDR3 DNA: TGTGCCAGCAGCCAAACAGGGAACTATGGCTACACCTTC
CDR3 protein: CASSQTGNYGYTF
clone size: NA
D gene: NA
V gene: TRBV14
J gene: TRBJ1-2

CDR3 DNA: TGCAGCGTTCGTTCGACAGTGAACACTGAAGCTTTCTTT
CDR3 protein: CSVRSTVNTEAFF
clone size: NA
D gene: NA
V gene: TRBV29-1
J gene: TRBJ1-1

CDR3 DNA: TGTGCCAGCAGCCCCCGGGAAGCTGGAAACACCATATATTTT
CDR3 protein: CASSPREAGNTIYF
clone size: NA
D gene: NA
V gene: TRBV3-1/TRBV3-2
J gene: TRBJ1-3

CDR3 DNA: TGTGCCAGTAGTACCGGACAGGGGAGGGGCTACACCTTC
CDR3 protein: CASSTGQGRGYTF
clone size: NA
D gene: TRBD1
V gene: TRBV19
J gene: TRBJ1-2

CDR3 DNA: TGTGCCAGCAGCCAAACTCAACTCTATGGCTACACCTTC
CDR3 protein: CASSQTQLYGYTF
clone size: once
D gene: NA
V gene: TRBV3-1/TRBV3-2
J gene: TRBJ1-2

CDR3 DNA: TGTGCCAGCAGCTTTGTGCGGGGAAACACTGAAGCTTTCTTT
CDR3 protein: CASSFVRGNTEAFF
clone size: NA
D gene: NA
V gene: TRBV11-2
J gene: TRBJ1-1

CDR3 DNA: TGCAGCGTTGAGGGGGGGGAGGCCTACAATGAGCAGTTCTTC
CDR3 protein: CSVEGGEAYNEQFF
clone size: NA
D gene: TRBD2
V gene: TRBV29-1
J gene: TRBJ2-1

CDR3 DNA: TGTGCCTGGAGTGTAACTAGCGGAGACAATGAGCAGTTCTTC
CDR3 protein: CAWSVTSGDNEQFF
clone size: NA
D gene: TRBD2
V gene: TRBV30
J gene: TRBJ2-1

CDR3 DNA: TGTGCCAGCACCTCACAGGGATCCGGGGAGCTGTTTTTT
CDR3 protein: CASTSQGSGELFF
clone size: NA
D gene: NA
V gene: TRBV7-2
J gene: TRBJ2-2

CDR3 DNA: TGTGCCAGCAGCCAATCGACAGCCTCCTACGAGCAGTACTTC
CDR3 protein: CASSQSTASYEQYF
clone size: NA
D gene: NA
V gene: TRBV11-2
J gene: TRBJ2-7

CDR3 DNA: TGTGCCAGCAGTTCCGGTGCGTACGAAAAACTGTTTTTT
CDR3 protein: CASSSGAYEKLFF
clone size: NA
D gene: NA
V gene: TRBV6-5
J gene: TRBJ1-4

CDR3 DNA: TGTGCCAGCAGGCCACAGGGATTTGGGACTGAAGCTTTCTTT
CDR3 protein: CASRPQGFGTEAFF
clone size: NA
D gene: NA
V gene: TRBV6-5
J gene: TRBJ1-1

CDR3 DNA: TGTGCCAGCAGTGAAGCAACCCGGAATTCACCCCTCCACTTT
CDR3 protein: CASSEATRNSPLHF
clone size: NA
D gene: NA
V gene: TRBV6-1
J gene: TRBJ1-6

CDR3 DNA: TGTGCCACCAGTGAGGTCCTTGGCCAGCCCCAGCATTTT
CDR3 protein: CATSEVLGQPQHF
clone size: NA
D gene: NA
V gene: TRBV24-1
J gene: TRBJ1-5

CDR3 DNA: TGTGCCAGCAGCCGACTTACAGGGCCTGGGGCCAACGTCCTGACTTTC
CDR3 protein: CASSRLTGPGANVLTF
clone size: NA
D gene: NA
V gene: TRBV3-1/TRBV3-2
J gene: TRBJ2-6